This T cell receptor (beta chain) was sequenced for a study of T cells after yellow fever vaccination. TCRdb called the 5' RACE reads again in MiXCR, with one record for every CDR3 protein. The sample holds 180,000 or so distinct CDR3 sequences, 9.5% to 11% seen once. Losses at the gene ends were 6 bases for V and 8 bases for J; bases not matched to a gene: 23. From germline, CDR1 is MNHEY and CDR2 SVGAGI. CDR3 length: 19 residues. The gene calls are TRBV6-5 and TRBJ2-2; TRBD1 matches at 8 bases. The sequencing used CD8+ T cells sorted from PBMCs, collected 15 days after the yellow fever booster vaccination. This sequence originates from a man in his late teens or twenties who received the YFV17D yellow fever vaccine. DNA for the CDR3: TGTGCCAGCAGACTCACCGGGACAGGTGGTCCCTTTGTAATGGGGGAGCTGTTTTTT. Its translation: CASRLTGTGGPFVMGELFF.